Sequencing of this T cell receptor (beta chain) was carried out in a study of T cells in Graves' hyperthyroidism and ophthalmopathy. Background on the study: Blood was drawn when the patient was first diagnosed and still untreated.

The CDR3 regions of TCR beta were amplified from RNA transcripts. With the HTBI primer set, the TCR CDR3 went through a first round of RT-PCR. A single record per CDR3 protein comes from TCRdb applying MiXCR to the multiplex PCR reads. Altogether roughly 720,000 distinct CDR3 sequences are present, roughly 17% being singletons, with the ten largest covering 15% to 18%. The CDR3 spans 14 residues. The V end lost 7 bases, the J end lost 4 bases, and 16 bases lay between the germline ends. This clonotype was recorded at least ten times. PBMCs stemmed from 10 ml fresh peripheral blood. Material: blood. The rearrangement links TRBV12-3 or TRBV12-4 to TRBJ1-1; maybe TRBD1 (5 bases). This clonotype was sampled from a middle-aged man with Graves' hyperthyroidism. The CDR3 DNA follows: TGTGCCAGCACCTTCGGGGGTGAAAGCACTGAAGCTTTCTTT. It yields the protein CASTFGGESTEAFF.